This T cell receptor (beta chain) stems from a study of lymphopenia after photon versus proton radiotherapy. Findings of the study overall: After the lymphocyte nadir, photon-treated repertoires showed oligoclonal expansion, especially of CD8+ Temra cells. Only patients who died were analyzed for survival; proton advantage is unproven. A bigger post-nadir fall in TCR diversity correlated inversely with survival time in deceased patients. Photon-treated patients lost naive T cells and TCR diversity; proton-treated stayed stable.

For this clone: Antigen unknown.

This CDR3 contains 15 residues. V lost 5 bases and J lost 9, with 20 bases in between. CDR1 and CDR2 (germline): LNHDA, SQIVND (reference sequence). The protocol was immunoSEQ multiplex PCR, while the TCRdb copy is restricted to in-frame clones and leaves out a portion. The table includes tens of thousands of clones, 80% to 85% detected once. The sequence was collected from a woman in her sixties or seventies with pancreatic cancer. V and J are TRBV19 and TRBJ2-1, with TRBD1 as a possible D gene (5 bases). The source material was peripheral blood, sampled from a patient treated with proton-based radiotherapy. CDR3 sequence reads: CASSGHGRVNGEQFF. The CDR3 DNA reads TGTGCCAGTAGTGGACACGGTCGGGTTAACGGTGAGCAGTTCTTC.